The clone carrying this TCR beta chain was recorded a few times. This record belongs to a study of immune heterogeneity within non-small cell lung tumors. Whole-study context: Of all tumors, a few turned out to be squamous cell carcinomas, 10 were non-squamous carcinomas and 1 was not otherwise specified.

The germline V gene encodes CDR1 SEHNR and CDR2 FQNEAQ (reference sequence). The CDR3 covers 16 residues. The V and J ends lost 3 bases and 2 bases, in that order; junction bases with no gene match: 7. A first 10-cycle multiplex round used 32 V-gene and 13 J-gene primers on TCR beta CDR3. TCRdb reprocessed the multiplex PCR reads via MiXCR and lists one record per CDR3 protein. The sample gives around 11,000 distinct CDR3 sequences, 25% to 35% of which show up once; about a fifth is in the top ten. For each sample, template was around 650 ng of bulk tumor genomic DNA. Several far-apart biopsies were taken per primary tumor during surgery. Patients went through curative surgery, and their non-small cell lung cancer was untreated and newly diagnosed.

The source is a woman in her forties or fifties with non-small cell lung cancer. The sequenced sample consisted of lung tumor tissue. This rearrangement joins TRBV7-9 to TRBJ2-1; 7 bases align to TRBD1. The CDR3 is CASSLRSGGPYNEQFF. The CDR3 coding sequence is TGTGCCAGCAGCTTGAGGTCAGGGGGTCCCTACAATGAGCAGTTCTTC.